Listed below are T cell receptor beta chains from one sample, sequenced in a study of blood T cells in healthy people across ages. TCRdb itself ran the 5' RACE reads through MiXCR, one entry per CDR3 protein. This table has 900,000 to 950,000 distinct CDR3 sequences, almost 30% appearing once. Another study also made use of these data, one on T cells of mothers and their children.

The sequenced sample consisted of blood. These receptors were taken from a woman aged 40 to 49 in good health. Each CDR3 is given with its conserved first and last residue. D genes are given only for firm matches. Expanded clones get a size class; other rows say once, few or many, or leave the size out.

d_gene: TRBD2; j_gene: TRBJ2-3; abundance: NA; v_gene: TRBV6-2/TRBV6-3; CDR3nt: TGTGCCAGCCTAAGCGGCGGGAGGGCTAAAACGCAGTATTTT; CDR3aa: CASLSGGRAKTQYF
d_gene: TRBD1; j_gene: TRBJ1-2; abundance: many; v_gene: TRBV5-1; CDR3nt: TGCGCCAGCAGCTTGGCGGGGACAGGGGGCGAAGGCTACACCTTC; CDR3aa: CASSLAGTGGEGYTF
d_gene: TRBD2; j_gene: TRBJ2-7; abundance: few; v_gene: TRBV12-3/TRBV12-4; CDR3nt: TGTGCCAGCAGCCGAGCGGGGGGTCAATACGAGCAGTACTTC; CDR3aa: CASSRAGGQYEQYF
d_gene: NA; j_gene: TRBJ1-1; abundance: NA; v_gene: TRBV29-1; CDR3nt: TGCAGCGGTGGGGAAAGGGGGGATACTGAAGCTTTCTTT; CDR3aa: CSGGERGDTEAFF
d_gene: NA; j_gene: TRBJ2-7; abundance: NA; v_gene: TRBV3-1; CDR3nt: TGTGCCAGCAGCCAAGCGGTTCAGGGCCCCTACAATGAGCAGTACTTC; CDR3aa: CASSQAVQGPYNEQYF
d_gene: NA; j_gene: TRBJ1-2; abundance: NA; v_gene: TRBV29-1; CDR3nt: TGCAGCGTTGTTAGTAGGGGCCCGGGTGGCCACACCTTC; CDR3aa: CSVVSRGPGGHTF
d_gene: NA; j_gene: TRBJ1-2; abundance: NA; v_gene: TRBV28; CDR3nt: TGTGCCAGCAGCCAGCCGATCTATGGCTACACCTTC; CDR3aa: CASSQPIYGYTF
d_gene: NA; j_gene: TRBJ2-3; abundance: many; v_gene: TRBV7-9; CDR3nt: TGTGCCAGCAGCCCGGGACTCGGCTATACGCAGTATTTT; CDR3aa: CASSPGLGYTQYF
d_gene: TRBD1; j_gene: TRBJ2-1; abundance: NA; v_gene: TRBV4-1; CDR3nt: TGCGCCAGCAGCCGACAGGGGGATGGCTATGAGCAGTTCTTC; CDR3aa: CASSRQGDGYEQFF
d_gene: NA; j_gene: TRBJ2-1; abundance: few; v_gene: TRBV30; CDR3nt: TGTGCCTGGAGTGTAGGGCACAGACCCTACAATGAGCAGTTCTTC; CDR3aa: CAWSVGHRPYNEQFF
d_gene: NA; j_gene: TRBJ1-1; abundance: NA; v_gene: TRBV11-2; CDR3nt: TGTGCCAGCAGCCCATACGGACAGATAAAAAACGGGGCTTTCTTT; CDR3aa: CASSPYGQIKNGAFF
d_gene: NA; j_gene: TRBJ2-3; abundance: NA; v_gene: TRBV25-1; CDR3nt: TGTGCCAGCAGTGAATCGTGGACAGATACGCAGTATTTT; CDR3aa: CASSESWTDTQYF